This TCR beta chain was retrieved from a study of blood T cell repertoires in COVID-19. The CDR3 consists of 13 residues. Trimming pared 3 bases from V and 4 bases from J, leaving 10 bases between. Germline CDR1 is SGDLS and CDR2 is YYNGEE. Sequencing was performed with immunoSEQ multiplex PCR; in TCRdb, only in-frame clones are kept and a portion is missing. The sample includes some 41,000 clones, 90% seen only once; the top ten take under 6%. The rearrangement uses TRBV9 and TRBJ1-2; D perhaps matches TRBD1 (5 bases). Sequenced: peripheral blood. This TCR was sampled from a human donor in a cohort sampled during active COVID-19. CDR3 residues: CASSDVGLYGYTF. In DNA, the CDR3 is TGTGCCAGCAGCGATGTGGGGCTCTATGGCTACACCTTC.